The clone carrying this T cell receptor beta chain was counted only a few times. What it binds is not known. Trimming pared 5 bases from V and 6 bases from J, leaving 7 bases between. The CDR3 spans 11 residues. Per germline, CDR1 MNHNS and CDR2 SASEGT. The study sequenced cultured CD4+ T cell DNA using the Oncomine TCR Beta short-read assay. It was from cultured CD4+ T cells that genomic DNA was extracted. TCRdb itself ran the PCR reads through MiXCR, one entry per CDR3 protein. The sample holds 25,000 or so distinct CDR3 sequences; over 60% are singletons and the top ten take less than 25%. This entry is derived from a study of vaccination and CD4 T cells after COVID-19. In the study overall: Cells were stimulated with overlapping spike peptide pools from SARS-CoV-2, HCoV-NL63, HCoV-OC43 and HCoV-229E.

The treatment is: roughly ten-day PBMC culture with coronavirus spike peptide pools or control peptides (ViraFEST assay). Following expansion of antigen-specific T cells with peptide pools, ViraFEST then sequenced TCRs. This receptor was identified in a human donor who received a COVID-19 vaccine. V and J are TRBV6-1 and TRBJ1-2; D gene uncertain. The sample consisted of CD4+ T cells from blood, cultured in vitro, taken after SARS-CoV-2 vaccination. This chain's CDR3 is CASSTQNGYTF. The CDR3 bases are TGTGCCAGCAGTACTCAAAATGGCTACACCTTC.